This T cell receptor (beta chain) was found in a study of blood T cells in healthy people across ages. This CDR3 is built from 15 residues. Germline V gene sequence: CDR1 MNHNY, CDR2 SVGAGI (reference sequence). Trimming stripped 7 bases from V and 5 bases from J, with 18 bases between. General observations from the study: The fall in TCR beta diversity per million T cells was roughly linear with age. Unsorted PBMCs prevented conclusive naive versus antigen-experienced comparison. Because donor CMV status was unknown, expanded clonotype changes were possibly confounded.

Remarks on this clonotype: Antigen: not known.

Through a sample-barcoded 5' primer and a J-beta primer mix, a second PCR was run for 7 to 11 cycles. All cDNA molecules were each tagged by a template-switch adaptor with 12 random nucleotides. From the 5' RACE reads, TCRdb called clonotypes with MiXCR, one entry per CDR3 protein. Of some 1.5 million distinct CDR3 sequences listed, roughly 43% are singletons. The TCR originated in a woman aged 18-35 years in good health. The chain couples TRBV6-6 to TRBJ2-1; tentatively, D is TRBD2 (6 bases). The source material was blood. CDR3 amino acids: CASTPNGWGDNEQFF. CDR3 nucleotides: TGTGCCAGCACCCCGAACGGCTGGGGGGACAATGAGCAGTTCTTC.